The rows below give T cell receptor beta chains drawn from one sample of a study of shared clonotypes between healthy human individuals. The protocol was immunoSEQ multiplex PCR, while the TCRdb copy is restricted to in-frame clones and leaves out a portion. This table holds millions of clones, more than 85% found once. Sequenced input: naive CD4+ T cells from PBMCs. The receptors come from a man younger than 35 in good health. Some clones in this sample may be carry-over from other donors' samples. Each CDR3 is given with its conserved first and last residue. Fields, in order: V gene, J gene, CDR3 length, CDR3 protein.

TRBV9	TRBJ2-1	15	CASSATPSSYNEQFF
TRBV7-2	TRBJ2-4	17	CASSSREGHLPKNIQYF
TRBV2	TRBJ1-2	11	CASSREDGYTF
TRBV15	TRBJ1-1	13	CATSRVGTGEAFF
TRBV5-8	TRBJ2-5	14	CASSRLWRGETQYF
TRBV27	TRBJ2-7	14	CASSFQRDGYEQYF
TRBV18	TRBJ2-7	12	CASSPFGDEQYF
TRBV29-1	TRBJ2-7	12	CSVEDGAGKQYF
TRBV5-1	TRBJ2-7	16	CASSEGTSGSTYEQYF
TRBV28	TRBJ1-5	15	CASSSPGHGDQPQHF
TRBV29-1	TRBJ1-1	16	CSNEGPLQGGRTEAFF
TRBV2	TRBJ2-1	14	CASSRTTPGNEQFF
TRBV30	TRBJ1-4	12	CALGQGGEKLFF
TRBV5-1	TRBJ1-1	16	CASSLVGSTGAFVAFF
TRBV7-2	TRBJ2-7	13	CASRRTSGRDLYF
TRBV7-8	TRBJ1-5	13	CASSLANPQPQHF
TRBV27	TRBJ2-2	15	CASSLSGPNTGELFF
TRBV15	TRBJ2-2	16	CATSRQLAENTGELFF